Given below is one T cell receptor beta chain in context. The antigen remains unidentified. This sample was taken from a study of T cell repertoires in cytomegalovirus infection. Germline-derived CDR1 and CDR2 are LNHNV and YYDKDF (reference sequence). Losses at the gene ends were 0 bases for V and 3 bases for J; bases not matched to a gene: 10. The CDR3 spans 17 residues. Via MiXCR, TCRdb re-called the reads, giving one row per CDR3 protein. The sample holds about 830,000 distinct CDR3 sequences, 30% to 35% seen once. The rearrangement uses TRBV15 and TRBJ1-2; 7 bases fit TRBD1. The receptor's source is a human donor in good health (CMV status not recorded). Some clones in this sample may be carry-over from other donors' samples. The sequencing used cultured CD8+ T cells from PBMCs, collected from culture after CMV antigen stimulation. In nucleotides, the CDR3 is TGTGCCACCAGCAGAGACCCTTACAGGGGTTCAGACTATGGCTACACCTTC. This encodes CATSRDPYRGSDYGYTF.